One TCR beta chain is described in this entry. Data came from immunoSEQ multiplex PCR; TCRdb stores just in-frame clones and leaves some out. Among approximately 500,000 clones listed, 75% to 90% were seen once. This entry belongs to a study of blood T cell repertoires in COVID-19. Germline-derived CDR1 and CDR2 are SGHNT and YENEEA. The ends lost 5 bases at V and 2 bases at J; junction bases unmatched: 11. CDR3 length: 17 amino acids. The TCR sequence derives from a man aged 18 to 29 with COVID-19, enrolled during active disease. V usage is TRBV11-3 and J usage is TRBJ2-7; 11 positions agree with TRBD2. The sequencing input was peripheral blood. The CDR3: CASSPLLYSGRAYEQYF. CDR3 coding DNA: TGTGCCAGCAGCCCCTTGCTGTATAGCGGGAGGGCCTACGAGCAGTACTTC.